The rows below give T cell receptor beta chains drawn from one sample of a study of cytomegalovirus exposure and HLA in healthy donors. Data came from immunoSEQ multiplex PCR; TCRdb stores just in-frame clones and leaves some out. The profile shows around 120,000 clones, around 83% of them singletons. The specimen sequenced was PBMCs. These receptors were taken from a human donor in good health. Each CDR3 is given with its conserved first and last residue. Fields, in order: clone size, D gene, V gene, J gene, CDR3 length, CDR3 protein, CDR3 DNA. The D gene is left open where the match is weak. Clone size is not always given. Where it is, it says once, few, many or a class for expanded clones.

clone_size: NA
d_call: TRBD2
v_call: TRBV7-2
j_call: TRBJ2-7
cdr3_length: 16
cdr3_aa: CASSLVGGDSTYEQYF
cdr3_nt: TGTGCCAGCAGCTTAGTGGGGGGGGACTCAACCTACGAGCAGTACTTC

clone_size: NA
d_call: TRBD1
v_call: TRBV2
j_call: TRBJ1-1
cdr3_length: 14
cdr3_aa: CASDEGQPNTEAFF
cdr3_nt: TGTGCCAGCGACGAGGGACAGCCGAACACTGAAGCTTTCTTT

clone_size: NA
d_call: NA
v_call: TRBV12-5
j_call: TRBJ1-3
cdr3_length: 14
cdr3_aa: CASGLLVGGSTIYF
cdr3_nt: TGTGCTAGTGGTTTGTTGGTTGGCGGTAGCACCATATATTTT

clone_size: NA
d_call: NA
v_call: TRBV12-5
j_call: TRBJ1-3
cdr3_length: 14
cdr3_aa: CASGLWTERNTIYF
cdr3_nt: TGTGCTAGTGGGCTATGGACAGAAAGAAACACCATATATTTT

clone_size: NA
d_call: TRBD1
v_call: TRBV9
j_call: TRBJ1-1
cdr3_length: 16
cdr3_aa: CASSSSAQGAGTEAFF
cdr3_nt: TGTGCCAGCAGCAGTAGCGCCCAGGGGGCAGGGACTGAAGCTTTCTTT

clone_size: NA
d_call: NA
v_call: TRBV14
j_call: TRBJ1-1
cdr3_length: 18
cdr3_aa: CASSQARGLTNRYTEAFF
cdr3_nt: TGTGCCAGCAGCCAAGCAAGGGGGTTGACTAACCGGTACACTGAAGCTTTCTTT

clone_size: NA
d_call: NA
v_call: TRBV5-8
j_call: TRBJ2-5
cdr3_length: 12
cdr3_aa: CASLQNQETQYF
cdr3_nt: TGTGCCAGCCTACAGAACCAAGAGACCCAGTACTTC

clone_size: few
d_call: TRBD2
v_call: TRBV7-2
j_call: TRBJ2-7
cdr3_length: 15
cdr3_aa: CASSYGGGIAYEQYF
cdr3_nt: TGTGCCAGCAGCTACGGCGGGGGGATAGCCTACGAGCAGTACTTC

clone_size: few
d_call: NA
v_call: TRBV18
j_call: TRBJ1-5
cdr3_length: 15
cdr3_aa: CASSPGIGSDQPQHF
cdr3_nt: TGTGCCAGCTCACCAGGAATCGGGAGTGATCAGCCCCAGCATTTT

clone_size: NA
d_call: NA
v_call: TRBV6-6
j_call: TRBJ1-1
cdr3_length: 12
cdr3_aa: CASRDTGTEAFF
cdr3_nt: TGTGCCAGCAGGGATACGGGGACTGAAGCTTTCTTT

clone_size: NA
d_call: TRBD2
v_call: TRBV7-8
j_call: TRBJ2-3
cdr3_length: 16
cdr3_aa: CASSSWASGSTDTQYF
cdr3_nt: TGTGCCAGCAGCTCATGGGCTAGCGGTAGCACAGATACGCAGTATTTT

clone_size: NA
d_call: NA
v_call: TRBV29-1
j_call: TRBJ2-3
cdr3_length: 10
cdr3_aa: CSAFLDTQYF
cdr3_nt: TGCAGCGCCTTTCTAGATACGCAGTATTTT

clone_size: NA
d_call: NA
v_call: TRBV6-1
j_call: TRBJ1-1
cdr3_length: 14
cdr3_aa: CAIRKKDTNTEAFF
cdr3_nt: TGTGCCATCAGGAAAAAGGACACGAACACTGAAGCTTTCTTT

clone_size: NA
d_call: TRBD2
v_call: TRBV28
j_call: TRBJ2-7
cdr3_length: 14
cdr3_aa: CASSTTSGGNEQCF
cdr3_nt: TGTGCCAGCAGTACGACTAGCGGGGGCAACGAGCAGTGCTTC